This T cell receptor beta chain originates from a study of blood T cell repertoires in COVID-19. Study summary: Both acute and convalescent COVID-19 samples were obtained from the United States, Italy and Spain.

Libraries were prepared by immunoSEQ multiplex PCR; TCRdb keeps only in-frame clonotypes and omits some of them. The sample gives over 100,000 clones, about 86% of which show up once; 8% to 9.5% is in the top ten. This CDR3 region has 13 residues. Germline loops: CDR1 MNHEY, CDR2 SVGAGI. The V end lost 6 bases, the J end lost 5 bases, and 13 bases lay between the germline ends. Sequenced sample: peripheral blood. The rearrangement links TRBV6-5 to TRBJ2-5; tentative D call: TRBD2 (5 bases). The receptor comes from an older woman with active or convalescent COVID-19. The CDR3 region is CASRGSAYETQYF. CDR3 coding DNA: TGTGCCAGCAGGGGGAGTGCCTATGAGACCCAGTACTTC.